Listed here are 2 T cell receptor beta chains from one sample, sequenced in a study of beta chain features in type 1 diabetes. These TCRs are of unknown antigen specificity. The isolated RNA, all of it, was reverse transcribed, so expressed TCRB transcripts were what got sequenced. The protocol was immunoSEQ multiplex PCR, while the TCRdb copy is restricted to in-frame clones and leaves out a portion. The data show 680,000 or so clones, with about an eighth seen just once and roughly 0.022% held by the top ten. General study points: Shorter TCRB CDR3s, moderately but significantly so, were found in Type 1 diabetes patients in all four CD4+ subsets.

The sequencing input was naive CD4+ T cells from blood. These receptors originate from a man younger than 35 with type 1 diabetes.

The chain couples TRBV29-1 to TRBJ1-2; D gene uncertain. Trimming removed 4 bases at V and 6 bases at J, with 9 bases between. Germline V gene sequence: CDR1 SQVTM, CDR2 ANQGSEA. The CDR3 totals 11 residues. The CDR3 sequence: CSVVIRDGYTF. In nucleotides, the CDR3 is TGCAGCGTTGTTATTCGGGATGGCTACACCTTC.

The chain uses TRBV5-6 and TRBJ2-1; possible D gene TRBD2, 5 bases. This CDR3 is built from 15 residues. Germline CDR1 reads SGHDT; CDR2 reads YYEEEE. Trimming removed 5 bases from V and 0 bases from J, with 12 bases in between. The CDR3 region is CASSSLGSSYNEQFF. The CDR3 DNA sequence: TGTGCCAGCAGTTCCTTAGGGAGCTCCTACAATGAGCAGTTCTTC.